Presented here are 4 T cell receptor beta chains from one specimen sequenced in a study of blood T cell repertoires in COVID-19. Sequencing was performed with immunoSEQ multiplex PCR; in TCRdb, only in-frame clones are kept and a portion is missing. This sample has approximately 88,000 clones; around 87% occur once, and the top ten carry over 12%. Sequencing was performed on peripheral blood. These receptors originate from a male donor with acute or convalescent COVID-19.

V and J are TRBV6-2 or TRBV6-3 and TRBJ2-5; 11 positions match TRBD2. This CDR3 spans 15 amino acids. Trimming took 5 bases from V and 5 from J; bases not matched to a gene: 7. The V gene's germline CDR1 is MNHEY and CDR2 SVGEGT. The chain's CDR3 is CASSRTSGGFETQYF. The CDR3 DNA reads as TGTGCCAGCAGTCGAACTAGCGGGGGATTTGAGACCCAGTACTTC.

V usage is TRBV29-1 and J usage is TRBJ1-6; possibly TRBD1 for D (6 bases). Germline V gene sequence: CDR1 SQVTM, CDR2 ANQGSEA. This CDR3 has 13 residues. The ends were cut back, 7 bases at V and 10 bases at J, with 17 bases in the middle. CDR3 DNA: TGCAGCGCCGTAACAGGGCGTAACTCACCCCTCCACTTT. Amino acids: CSAVTGRNSPLHF.

The chain has TRBV9 and TRBJ2-7; 7 bases match TRBD1. Germline V gene lookup returns CDR1 SGDLS and CDR2 YYNGEE. CDR3 size: 13 residues. With 0 bases clipped from V and 12 bases from J, the junction kept 9 bases outside the gene matches. As DNA, the CDR3 is TGTGCCAGCAGCGTAGCCTCCAAGGGGGCTGGGTACTTC. It translates to CASSVASKGAGYF.

The CDR3 sequence is CASSEPTGERIQYF. For the CDR3, the DNA is TGTGCCAGCAGTGAACCTACCGGGGAGCGCATTCAGTACTTC. The chain couples TRBV6-1 to TRBJ2-4; a weak D match, TRBD2 (5 bases). Trimming removed 2 bases at V and 9 bases at J, with 14 bases between. The CDR3 is 14 amino acids. CDR1 and CDR2 (germline): MNHNS, SASEGT.